A selection of T cell receptor beta chains follows, all from one sample in a study of spatial heterogeneity in lung cancer. TCRdb used MiXCR to reprocess the 5' RACE reads, holding one entry per CDR3 protein. The table lists roughly 3,000 distinct CDR3 sequences, just over 15% of them singletons. This specimen consisted of lung tumor tissue, obtained at surgery. These receptors were obtained from a female donor with early-stage non-small cell lung cancer. CDR3s leave out the opening cysteine and the closing phenylalanine or tryptophan. Each record gives: V gene, J gene, CDR3 protein.

V: TRBV6-1
J: TRBJ1-5
CDR3: ASSHIGQGNQPQH

V: TRBV6-1
J: TRBJ2-7
CDR3: ASSPAGIGYEQY

V: TRBV7-9
J: TRBJ2-3
CDR3: ASSLALRLAGAPITDTQY

V: TRBV5-1
J: TRBJ2-2
CDR3: ASSLAAANTGELF

V: TRBV12-3/TRBV12-4
J: TRBJ1-5
CDR3: ASSLMAGGGNQPQH

V: TRBV29-1
J: TRBJ1-1
CDR3: SVEGVNTEAF

V: TRBV9
J: TRBJ1-1
CDR3: ASSVGYKHNTEAF

V: TRBV7-8
J: TRBJ2-2
CDR3: ASSSSAGTGYTGELF

V: TRBV5-1
J: TRBJ2-3
CDR3: ASSSPGLAGGLADTQY

V: TRBV11-2
J: TRBJ2-7
CDR3: ASSLEQYEQY

V: TRBV10-3
J: TRBJ2-1
CDR3: AISDSGLESHNEQF

V: TRBV6-2/TRBV6-3
J: TRBJ1-2
CDR3: ASSYAGVNYGYT

V: TRBV29-1
J: TRBJ1-2
CDR3: SVLYSYGYT

V: TRBV5-4
J: TRBJ2-3
CDR3: ASSRGLAGSTDTQY

V: TRBV28
J: TRBJ1-2
CDR3: ASRGTGAFYGYT

V: TRBV5-1
J: TRBJ1-6
CDR3: ASSRRDLLNSPLH

V: TRBV20-1
J: TRBJ2-7
CDR3: SASQGYEQY

V: TRBV12-3/TRBV12-4
J: TRBJ1-1
CDR3: ASSLGDRGNTEAF

V: TRBV7-3
J: TRBJ2-5
CDR3: ASSSRTQY

V: TRBV2
J: TRBJ1-5
CDR3: ASSAPRAGGDQPQH

V: TRBV7-9
J: TRBJ2-6
CDR3: ASTGQGGPGANVLT

V: TRBV9
J: TRBJ2-1
CDR3: ASSGTLAGAYNEQF

V: TRBV20-1
J: TRBJ1-5
CDR3: SAGSGVGGILSNQPQH

V: TRBV3-2
J: TRBJ2-1
CDR3: ASSQDARGNEQF

V: TRBV10-3
J: TRBJ1-1
CDR3: AISGAGFGEAF

V: TRBV28
J: TRBJ2-5
CDR3: ASSPDRVGQETQY

V: TRBV23-1
J: TRBJ2-2
CDR3: ASRQTSGANTGELF

V: TRBV24-1
J: TRBJ2-7
CDR3: ATSDWDKTYEQY

V: TRBV20-1
J: TRBJ1-4
CDR3: SARVPTGADNEKLF

V: TRBV7-2
J: TRBJ2-1
CDR3: ASSLRPSSYNEQF

V: TRBV12-3/TRBV12-4
J: TRBJ2-3
CDR3: ASSPGQGGGTDTQY

V: TRBV20-1
J: TRBJ2-6
CDR3: SASAGSPGANVLT

V: TRBV12-3/TRBV12-4
J: TRBJ1-1
CDR3: ASSFASIGAF

V: TRBV9
J: TRBJ2-3
CDR3: ASSVATASPRDTQY

V: TRBV5-1
J: TRBJ2-3
CDR3: ASSLAFGTGHRGY

V: TRBV6-1
J: TRBJ2-6
CDR3: ASSEMGTGSGANVLT

V: TRBV5-6
J: TRBJ2-2
CDR3: ASSLRTGGTGELF

V: TRBV11-2
J: TRBJ1-1
CDR3: ASSFPPYRGGTEAF

V: TRBV27
J: TRBJ2-2
CDR3: ASSTLPGLTNTGELF